Listed below are T cell receptor beta chains from one sample, sequenced in a study of identical twins. TCRdb re-analysed the 5' RACE reads in MiXCR, keeping a single row per CDR3 protein. The repertoire consists of 300,000 to 350,000 distinct CDR3 sequences, with over 9% occurring once and the leading ten covering roughly 7.8%. These data also formed part of another study, on yellow fever vaccine responses in identical twins.

The material sequenced was CD8+ T cells sorted from blood. Receptors originate from a woman between 18 and 30 years old in good health. Both conserved end residues are part of each CDR3. The D gene is left open where the match is weak. Clone size, where shown, is once, few, many, or a class for clones that have expanded.

size: .; D: .; J: TRBJ1-5; V: TRBV29-1; DNA: TGCAGCGTTGAAAGAGCGGGATCGTCAGATACGCAGCATTTT; CDR3: CSVERAGSSDTQHF
size: few; D: .; J: TRBJ2-1; V: TRBV7-6; DNA: TGTGCCAGCAGCTTGACCCCCGGACAGTACAATGAGCAGTTCTTC; CDR3: CASSLTPGQYNEQFF
size: .; D: .; J: TRBJ2-1; V: TRBV13; DNA: TGTGCCAGCAGCCCCGCCGCTTCGATCCCATCCTACAATGAGCAGTTCTTC; CDR3: CASSPAASIPSYNEQFF
size: few; D: .; J: TRBJ1-2; V: TRBV29-1; DNA: TGCAGCGTTGAAGAGGGCCAGGAACCTAACTATGGCTACACCTTC; CDR3: CSVEEGQEPNYGYTF
size: .; D: .; J: TRBJ2-5; V: TRBV6-2/TRBV6-3; DNA: TGTGCCAGCAGTTACCCCAAAGTGGGGCCAGGGGCACAAGAGACCCAGTACTTC; CDR3: CASSYPKVGPGAQETQYF
size: .; D: .; J: TRBJ1-2; V: TRBV9; DNA: TGTGCCAGCAGCGTAGGGGCAGCCAACTATGGCTACACCTTC; CDR3: CASSVGAANYGYTF
size: .; D: .; J: TRBJ2-3; V: TRBV11-3; DNA: TGTGCCAGCAGCTTAGATATTTCTAGCCTTAGCACAGATACGCAGTATTTT; CDR3: CASSLDISSLSTDTQYF
size: many; D: TRBD1; J: TRBJ1-3; V: TRBV6-1; DNA: TGTGCCAGCAGTGAAGGGGGACAGGGGAACACCATATATTTT; CDR3: CASSEGGQGNTIYF
size: few; D: .; J: TRBJ1-1; V: TRBV27; DNA: TGTGCCAGCAGTTCGTACACTCAAGCTTTCTTT; CDR3: CASSSYTQAFF
size: .; D: TRBD2; J: TRBJ2-1; V: TRBV9; DNA: TGTGCCAGCAGCGTAGAGGAGGGCACTCTAGCGGGAGGAGTCAATGAGCAGTTCTTC; CDR3: CASSVEEGTLAGGVNEQFF
size: few; D: TRBD2; J: TRBJ2-1; V: TRBV27; DNA: TGTGCCAGCAGTTTATTCCCTAGCGGGAGTAGTAATGAGCAGTTCTTC; CDR3: CASSLFPSGSSNEQFF
size: few; D: TRBD1; J: TRBJ2-5; V: TRBV5-1; DNA: TGCGCCAGCAGCCCCGCAGGGGGACAGTTGGAGACCCAGTACTTC; CDR3: CASSPAGGQLETQYF
size: .; D: .; J: TRBJ2-5; V: TRBV2; DNA: TGTGCCAGCAGTGGAGGGCAGGAGGGGGTCCAAGAGACCCAGTACTTC; CDR3: CASSGGQEGVQETQYF
size: few; D: TRBD1; J: TRBJ2-1; V: TRBV19; DNA: TGTGCCAGTTCCGCGGGACAGGGTTGGTTCTTC; CDR3: CASSAGQGWFF
size: .; D: .; J: TRBJ1-4; V: TRBV19; DNA: TGTGCCAGTACCCACAGCCCCCAGAATGAAAAACTGTTTTTT; CDR3: CASTHSPQNEKLFF
size: .; D: TRBD2; J: TRBJ2-2; V: TRBV2; DNA: TGTGCCAGCACCGAGGGGGCGGGAGGGCCCAACACCGGGGAGCTGTTTTTT; CDR3: CASTEGAGGPNTGELFF
size: .; D: .; J: TRBJ1-1; V: TRBV5-6; DNA: TGTGCCAGCAGCCCCGGGCCGGGGACTGAAGCTTTCTTT; CDR3: CASSPGPGTEAFF
size: few; D: .; J: TRBJ1-5; V: TRBV5-6; DNA: TGTGCCAGCAGCATTGGTAGTGATCAGCCCCAGCATTTT; CDR3: CASSIGSDQPQHF
size: many; D: .; J: TRBJ2-7; V: TRBV2; DNA: TGTGCCAGCAGCGGTAGGGAGCAGTACTTC; CDR3: CASSGREQYF
size: many; D: .; J: TRBJ1-2; V: TRBV12-3/TRBV12-4; DNA: TGTGCCAGCAGCCCGGACCCGACATATGGCTACACCTTC; CDR3: CASSPDPTYGYTF
size: few; D: TRBD1; J: TRBJ2-1; V: TRBV5-1; DNA: TGCGCCAGCGGCCGGGACAGGTACAATGAGCAGTTCTTC; CDR3: CASGRDRYNEQFF
size: few; D: .; J: TRBJ2-7; V: TRBV4-1; DNA: TGCGCCAGCAGCCAAGGGGGTGTGGGATCCTCCTACGAGCAGTACTTC; CDR3: CASSQGGVGSSYEQYF
size: many; D: .; J: TRBJ2-1; V: TRBV5-1; DNA: TGCGCCAGCAGCTTTCTCTTTAGCGGAGTTGAGCAGTTCTTC; CDR3: CASSFLFSGVEQFF
size: many; D: .; J: TRBJ2-7; V: TRBV7-8; DNA: TGTGCCAGCAGCCCTTTTAGGGACGAGCAGTACTTC; CDR3: CASSPFRDEQYF
size: few; D: TRBD1; J: TRBJ2-1; V: TRBV9; DNA: TGTGCCAGCAGCCGATGGGACAGTACCTACAATGAGCAGTTCTTC; CDR3: CASSRWDSTYNEQFF
size: few; D: .; J: TRBJ2-1; V: TRBV20-1; DNA: TGCAGTGCTAGAGATGGATTTAGCGGCACGAATGAGCAGTTCTTC; CDR3: CSARDGFSGTNEQFF
size: few; D: .; J: TRBJ2-1; V: TRBV7-6; DNA: TGTGCCAGCAGCCTACGACAGGCTGCTTGGGCCGACAATGAGCAGTTCTTC; CDR3: CASSLRQAAWADNEQFF
size: .; D: .; J: TRBJ2-4; V: TRBV24-1; DNA: TGTGCCACCAGTGAAGGGGGAGCCAAAAACATTCAGTACTTC; CDR3: CATSEGGAKNIQYF
size: .; D: .; J: TRBJ2-3; V: TRBV7-8; DNA: TGTGCCAGCAGCTTAGACGCGGGTGGCGCAGATACGCAGTATTTT; CDR3: CASSLDAGGADTQYF
size: few; D: .; J: TRBJ1-5; V: TRBV12-3/TRBV12-4; DNA: TGTGCCAGTGGAGCGTCCGAGGAGAGTCAGCCCCAGCATTTT; CDR3: CASGASEESQPQHF
size: few; D: TRBD2; J: TRBJ2-5; V: TRBV4-1; DNA: TGCGCCAGCAGCCAAGGGGCGACTAGCGGGGTCCAAGAGACCCAGTACTTC; CDR3: CASSQGATSGVQETQYF
size: many; D: TRBD2; J: TRBJ2-3; V: TRBV5-5; DNA: TGTGCCAGCAGTCCCCCCGCAGGGACTAGCGGGTACATCGATACGCAGTATTTT; CDR3: CASSPPAGTSGYIDTQYF
size: few; D: .; J: TRBJ2-1; V: TRBV7-8; DNA: TGTGCCAGCAGCTTGAGGCGGGCGGGCAATGAGCAGTTCTTC; CDR3: CASSLRRAGNEQFF
size: many; D: .; J: TRBJ1-1; V: TRBV5-5; DNA: TGTGCCAGCAGCTGGACCCCAAGACTGCCTAAAATGAACACTGAAGCTTTCTTT; CDR3: CASSWTPRLPKMNTEAFF
size: many; D: .; J: TRBJ2-7; V: TRBV2; DNA: TGTGCCAGCAGTGGAGAGCCCGGCTCCTACGAGCAGTACTTC; CDR3: CASSGEPGSYEQYF
size: few; D: .; J: TRBJ1-1; V: TRBV15; DNA: TGTGCCACCAGCAGGTTAGGGAAAGCTTTCTTT; CDR3: CATSRLGKAFF
size: few; D: .; J: TRBJ2-3; V: TRBV4-1; DNA: TGCGCCAGCACCCAAGGGGCGGGGCCTAGCACAGATACGCAGTATTTT; CDR3: CASTQGAGPSTDTQYF
size: .; D: .; J: TRBJ2-3; V: TRBV5-1; DNA: TGCGCCAGCAGCCCCGAGGGGGGGCGTGGGGATACGCAGTATTTT; CDR3: CASSPEGGRGDTQYF
size: many; D: TRBD1; J: TRBJ1-2; V: TRBV12-3/TRBV12-4; DNA: TGTGCCAGCAGTTCGACAGGGGATGGCTACACCTTC; CDR3: CASSSTGDGYTF
size: .; D: .; J: TRBJ2-2; V: TRBV9; DNA: TGTGCCAGCAGCGTAGATTGGCTAGCGCGTAACACCGGGGAGCTGTTTTTT; CDR3: CASSVDWLARNTGELFF
size: .; D: .; J: TRBJ2-5; V: TRBV21-1; DNA: TGTGCCAGCAGCGACCACAGGGGGCGCAGGGAGACCCAGTACTTC; CDR3: CASSDHRGRRETQYF
size: few; D: TRBD1; J: TRBJ2-5; V: TRBV12-3/TRBV12-4; DNA: TGTGCCAGCAGTACCACCGGGACAGGGGTCGAGACCCAGTACTTC; CDR3: CASSTTGTGVETQYF
size: .; D: TRBD1; J: TRBJ2-7; V: TRBV7-9; DNA: TGTGCCAGCAGCTCCACGGACAGGGAGGCCTACGAGCAGTACTTC; CDR3: CASSSTDREAYEQYF
size: many; D: .; J: TRBJ2-1; V: TRBV6-2/TRBV6-3; DNA: TGTGCCAGCAGTTACTCGGAGCATGAGCAGTTCTTC; CDR3: CASSYSEHEQFF
size: once; D: .; J: TRBJ2-1; V: TRBV5-1; DNA: TGCGCCAGCAGCTTGGGAGGTAACGGGGATGAGCAGTTCTTC; CDR3: CASSLGGNGDEQFF
size: many; D: TRBD2; J: TRBJ2-5; V: TRBV6-5; DNA: TGTGCCAGCAGTTACTCGGGTCCTAGCGGGGGACACCAAGAGACCCAGTACTTC; CDR3: CASSYSGPSGGHQETQYF
size: many; D: .; J: TRBJ2-1; V: TRBV4-1; DNA: TGCGCCAGCAGCCAGAGGGACCCAATTTACAATGAGCAGTTCTTC; CDR3: CASSQRDPIYNEQFF
size: .; D: TRBD2; J: TRBJ2-5; V: TRBV2; DNA: TGTGCCAGCAGTGAACCTAGCGGGATAGTCCAAGAGACCCAGTACTTC; CDR3: CASSEPSGIVQETQYF
size: .; D: TRBD2; J: TRBJ2-1; V: TRBV12-3/TRBV12-4; DNA: TGTGCCAGCACCTTGGGACTAGCGGGAAATGAGCAGTTCTTC; CDR3: CASTLGLAGNEQFF
size: .; D: .; J: TRBJ2-1; V: TRBV7-3; DNA: TGTGCCAGCAGCTCACCGGGATCCCACAATGAGCAGTTCTTC; CDR3: CASSSPGSHNEQFF
size: .; D: .; J: TRBJ2-2; V: TRBV24-1; DNA: TGTGCCACCAGTGATGGGGCCAGCACCGGGGAGCTGTTTTTT; CDR3: CATSDGASTGELFF
size: .; D: TRBD1; J: TRBJ2-3; V: TRBV18; DNA: TGTGCCAGCTCATCCGGGACAGGCACCACAGATACGCAGTATTTT; CDR3: CASSSGTGTTDTQYF
size: few; D: TRBD2; J: TRBJ2-1; V: TRBV5-1; DNA: TGCGCCAGCAGCCAGGGACTAGCGTTAGATGAGCAGTTCTTC; CDR3: CASSQGLALDEQFF
size: once; D: .; J: TRBJ2-7; V: TRBV4-2; DNA: TGTGCCAGCAGCCAAGAGCACACAGACGCCTCCTACGAGCAGTACTTC; CDR3: CASSQEHTDASYEQYF
size: .; D: TRBD2; J: TRBJ2-7; V: TRBV13; DNA: TGTGCCAGCAGCGCGGGACTAGCGGGAGAAAAAGGATACGAGCAGTACTTC; CDR3: CASSAGLAGEKGYEQYF
size: few; D: TRBD1; J: TRBJ1-1; V: TRBV5-4; DNA: TGTGCCAGCAGCCCTACGGGACAGGGAATGAACACTGAAGCTTTCTTT; CDR3: CASSPTGQGMNTEAFF